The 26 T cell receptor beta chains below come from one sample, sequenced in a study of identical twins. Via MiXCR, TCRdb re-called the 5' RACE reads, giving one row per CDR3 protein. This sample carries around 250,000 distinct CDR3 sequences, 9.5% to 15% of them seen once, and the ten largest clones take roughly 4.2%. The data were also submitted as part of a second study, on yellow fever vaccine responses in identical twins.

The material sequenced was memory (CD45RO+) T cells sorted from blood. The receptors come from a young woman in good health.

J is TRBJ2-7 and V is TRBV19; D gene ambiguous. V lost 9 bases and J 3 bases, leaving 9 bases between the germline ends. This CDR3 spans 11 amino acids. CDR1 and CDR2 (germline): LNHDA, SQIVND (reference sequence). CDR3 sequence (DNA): TGTGCCAGATCGACGGTCTACGAGCAGTACTTC. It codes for CARSTVYEQYF.

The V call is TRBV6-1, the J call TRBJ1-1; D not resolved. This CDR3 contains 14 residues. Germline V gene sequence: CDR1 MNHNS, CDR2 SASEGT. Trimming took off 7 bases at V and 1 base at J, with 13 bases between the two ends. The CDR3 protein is CASTPRDGNTEAFF. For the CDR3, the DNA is TGTGCCAGCACTCCCCGGGATGGGAACACTGAAGCTTTCTTT.

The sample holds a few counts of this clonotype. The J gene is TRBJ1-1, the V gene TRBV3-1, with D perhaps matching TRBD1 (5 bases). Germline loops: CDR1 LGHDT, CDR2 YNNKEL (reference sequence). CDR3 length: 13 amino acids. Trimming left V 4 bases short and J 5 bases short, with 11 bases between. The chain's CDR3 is CASSRIGETEAFF. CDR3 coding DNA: TGTGCCAGCAGCCGAATAGGGGAAACTGAAGCTTTCTTT.

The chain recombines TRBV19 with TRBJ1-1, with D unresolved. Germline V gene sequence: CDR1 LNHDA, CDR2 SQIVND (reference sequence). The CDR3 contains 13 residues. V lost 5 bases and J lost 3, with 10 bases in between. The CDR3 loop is CASSQTKDTEAFF. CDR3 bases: TGTGCCAGTAGTCAGACAAAGGACACTGAAGCTTTCTTT.

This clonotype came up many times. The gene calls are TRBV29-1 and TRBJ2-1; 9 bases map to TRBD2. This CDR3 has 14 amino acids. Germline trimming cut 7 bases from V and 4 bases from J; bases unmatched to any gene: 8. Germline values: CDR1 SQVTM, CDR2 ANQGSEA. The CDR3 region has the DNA TGCAGCGCCACCCGACTAGCGGAATACAATGAGCAGTTCTTC. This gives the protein CSATRLAEYNEQFF.

In nucleotides, the CDR3 is TGTGCCAGCAGCGTAGATCTGGTGGAGACCCAGTACTTC. Amino acids: CASSVDLVETQYF. The V and J genes are TRBV9 and TRBJ2-5; D is unresolved. Germline V gene data show CDR1 as SGDLS and CDR2 as YYNGEE. The length of the CDR3 is 13 residues. The germline V and J ends were trimmed by 0 bases and 5 bases, with 8 bases remaining between them.

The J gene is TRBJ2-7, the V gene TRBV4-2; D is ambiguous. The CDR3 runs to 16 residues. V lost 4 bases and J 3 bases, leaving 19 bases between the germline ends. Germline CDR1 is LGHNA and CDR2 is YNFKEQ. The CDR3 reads CASSPTAQPGVYEQYF. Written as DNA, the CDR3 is TGTGCCAGCAGCCCCACCGCCCAGCCTGGCGTCTACGAGCAGTACTTC.

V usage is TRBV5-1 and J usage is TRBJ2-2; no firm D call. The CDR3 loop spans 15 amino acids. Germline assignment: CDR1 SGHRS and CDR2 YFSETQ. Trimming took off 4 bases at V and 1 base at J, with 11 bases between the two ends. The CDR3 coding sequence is TGCGCCAGCAGCCAAACCCGGCTGAACACCGGGGAGCTGTTTTTT. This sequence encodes CASSQTRLNTGELFF.

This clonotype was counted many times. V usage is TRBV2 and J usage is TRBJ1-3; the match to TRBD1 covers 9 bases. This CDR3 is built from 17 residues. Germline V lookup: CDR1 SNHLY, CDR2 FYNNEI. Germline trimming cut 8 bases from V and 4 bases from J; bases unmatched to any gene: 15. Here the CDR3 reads CASGQMRTGGIGNTIYF. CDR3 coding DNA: TGTGCCAGCGGACAAATGAGAACAGGGGGCATCGGAAACACCATATATTTT.

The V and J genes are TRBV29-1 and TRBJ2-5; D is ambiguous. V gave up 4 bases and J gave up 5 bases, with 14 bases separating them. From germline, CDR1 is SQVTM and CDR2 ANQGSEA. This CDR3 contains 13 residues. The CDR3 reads CSVGDTTWETQYF. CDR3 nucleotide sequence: TGCAGCGTTGGAGATACAACGTGGGAGACCCAGTACTTC.

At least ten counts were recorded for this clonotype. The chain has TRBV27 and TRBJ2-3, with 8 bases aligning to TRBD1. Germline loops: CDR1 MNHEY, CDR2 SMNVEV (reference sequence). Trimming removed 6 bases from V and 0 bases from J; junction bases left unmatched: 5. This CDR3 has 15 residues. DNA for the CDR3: TGTGCCAGCAGCCGGACAGGGCCTAGCACAGATACGCAGTATTTT. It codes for CASSRTGPSTDTQYF.

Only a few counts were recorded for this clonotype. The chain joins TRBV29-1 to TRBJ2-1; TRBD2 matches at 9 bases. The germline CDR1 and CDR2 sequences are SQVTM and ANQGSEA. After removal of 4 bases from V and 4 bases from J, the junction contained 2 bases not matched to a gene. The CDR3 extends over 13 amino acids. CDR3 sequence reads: CSVGLAVYNEQFF. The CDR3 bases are TGCAGCGTTGGACTAGCGGTGTACAATGAGCAGTTCTTC.

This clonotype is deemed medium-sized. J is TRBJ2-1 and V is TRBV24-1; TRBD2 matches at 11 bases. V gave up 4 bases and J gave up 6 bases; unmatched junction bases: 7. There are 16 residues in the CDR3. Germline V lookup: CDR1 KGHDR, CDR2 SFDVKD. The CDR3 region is CATSDALAGALNEQFF. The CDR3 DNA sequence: TGTGCCACCAGTGACGCACTAGCGGGAGCGCTCAATGAGCAGTTCTTC.

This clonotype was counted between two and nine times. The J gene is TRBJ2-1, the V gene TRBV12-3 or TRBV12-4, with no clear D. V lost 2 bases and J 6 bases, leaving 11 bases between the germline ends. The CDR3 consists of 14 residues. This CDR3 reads CASSLFARSNEQFF. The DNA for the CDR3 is TGTGCCAGCAGTTTATTTGCCCGGTCCAATGAGCAGTTCTTC.

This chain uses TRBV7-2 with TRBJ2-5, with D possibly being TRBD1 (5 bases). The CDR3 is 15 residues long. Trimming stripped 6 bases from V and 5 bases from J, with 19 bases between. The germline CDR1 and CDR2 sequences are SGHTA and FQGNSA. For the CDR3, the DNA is TGTGCCAGCAGTTTGGACGGCGCTTCAGGGGAGACCCAGTACTTC. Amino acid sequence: CASSLDGASGETQYF. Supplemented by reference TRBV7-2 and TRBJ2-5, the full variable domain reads GAGVSQSPSNKVTEKGKDVELRCDPISGHTALYWYRQSLGQGLEFLIYFQGNSAPDKSGLPSDRFSAERTGGSVSTLTIQRTQQEDSAVYLCASSLDGASGETQYFGPGTRLLVL.

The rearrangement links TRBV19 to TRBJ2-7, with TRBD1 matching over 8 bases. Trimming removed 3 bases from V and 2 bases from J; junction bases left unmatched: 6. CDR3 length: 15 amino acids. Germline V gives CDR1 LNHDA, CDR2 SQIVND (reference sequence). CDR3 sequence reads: CASSIPGQATYEQYF. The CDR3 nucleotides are TGTGCCAGTAGTATTCCGGGACAGGCCACCTACGAGCAGTACTTC.

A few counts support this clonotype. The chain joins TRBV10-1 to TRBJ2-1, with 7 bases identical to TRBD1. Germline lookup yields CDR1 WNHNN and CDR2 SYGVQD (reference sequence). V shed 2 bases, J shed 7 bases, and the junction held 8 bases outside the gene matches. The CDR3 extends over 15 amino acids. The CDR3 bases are TGCGCCAGCAGTGAGCCGTGGACAGGTCAAAATGAGCAGTTCTTC. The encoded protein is CASSEPWTGQNEQFF.

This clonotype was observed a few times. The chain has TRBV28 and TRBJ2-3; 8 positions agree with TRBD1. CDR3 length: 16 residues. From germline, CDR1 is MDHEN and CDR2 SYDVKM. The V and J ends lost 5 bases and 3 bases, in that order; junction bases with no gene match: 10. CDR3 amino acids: CASSDRGPGGTDTQYF. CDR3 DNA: TGTGCCAGCAGTGACAGGGGCCCGGGTGGTACAGATACGCAGTATTTT.

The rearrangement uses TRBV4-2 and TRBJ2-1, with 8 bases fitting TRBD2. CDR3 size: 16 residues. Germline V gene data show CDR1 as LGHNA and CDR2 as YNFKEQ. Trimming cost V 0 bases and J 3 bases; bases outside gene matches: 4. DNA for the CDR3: TGTGCCAGCAGCCAAGAACCGGGGGGGCGCTACAATGAGCAGTTCTTC. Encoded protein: CASSQEPGGRYNEQFF.

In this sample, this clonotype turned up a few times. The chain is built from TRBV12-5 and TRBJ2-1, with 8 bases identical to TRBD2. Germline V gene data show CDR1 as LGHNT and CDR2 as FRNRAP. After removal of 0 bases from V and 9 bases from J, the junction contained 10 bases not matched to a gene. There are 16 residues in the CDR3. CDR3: CASGLVAGVLGGEQFF. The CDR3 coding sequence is TGTGCTAGTGGTTTGGTAGCGGGAGTCCTGGGGGGTGAGCAGTTCTTC.

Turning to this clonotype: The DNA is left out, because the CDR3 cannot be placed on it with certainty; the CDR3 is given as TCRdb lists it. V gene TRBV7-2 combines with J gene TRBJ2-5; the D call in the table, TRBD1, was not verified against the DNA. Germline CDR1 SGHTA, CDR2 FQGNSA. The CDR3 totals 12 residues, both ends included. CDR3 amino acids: CASSWGQGAPYF.

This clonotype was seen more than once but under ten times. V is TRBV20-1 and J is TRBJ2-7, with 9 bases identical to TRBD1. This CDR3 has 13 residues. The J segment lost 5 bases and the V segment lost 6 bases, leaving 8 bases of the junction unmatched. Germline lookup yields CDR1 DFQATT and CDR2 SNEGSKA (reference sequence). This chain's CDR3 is CSADRGQGHEQYF. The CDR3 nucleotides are TGCAGTGCCGACCGGGGACAGGGCCACGAGCAGTACTTC.

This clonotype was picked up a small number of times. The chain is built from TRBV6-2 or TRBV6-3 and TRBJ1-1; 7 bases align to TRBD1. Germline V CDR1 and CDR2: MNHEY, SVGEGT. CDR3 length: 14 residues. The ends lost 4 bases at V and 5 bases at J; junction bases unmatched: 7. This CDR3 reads CASSSTTGRTEAFF. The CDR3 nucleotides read TGTGCCAGCAGTTCTACGACAGGGCGGACTGAAGCTTTCTTT.

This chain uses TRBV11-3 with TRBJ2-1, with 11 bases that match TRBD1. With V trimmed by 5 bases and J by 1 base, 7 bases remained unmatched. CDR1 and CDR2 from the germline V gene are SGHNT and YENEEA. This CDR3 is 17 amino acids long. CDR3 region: CASSPGTGGGSYNEQFF. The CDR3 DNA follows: TGTGCCAGCAGCCCCGGGACAGGGGGAGGGTCCTACAATGAGCAGTTCTTC.

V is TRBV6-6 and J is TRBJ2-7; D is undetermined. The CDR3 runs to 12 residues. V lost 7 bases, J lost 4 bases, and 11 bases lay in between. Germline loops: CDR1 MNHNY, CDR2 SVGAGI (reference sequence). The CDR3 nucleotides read TGTGCCAGCAACCACCTGGGATACGAGCAGTACTTC. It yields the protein CASNHLGYEQYF.

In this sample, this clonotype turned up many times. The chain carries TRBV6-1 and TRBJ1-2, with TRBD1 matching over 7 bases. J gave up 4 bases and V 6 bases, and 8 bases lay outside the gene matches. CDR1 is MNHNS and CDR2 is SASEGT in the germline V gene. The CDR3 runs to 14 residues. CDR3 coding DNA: TGTGCCAGCAGGCGCGCCGGGACAGTCTATGGCTACACCTTC. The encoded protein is CASRRAGTVYGYTF.